Following are 10 T cell receptor beta chains from one sample sequenced in a study of T cells after yellow fever vaccination. TCRdb re-derived calls from the 5' RACE reads in MiXCR, one entry per CDR3 protein. Among some 350,000 distinct CDR3 sequences listed, 8.7% were seen once. Sequenced here: PBMCs, sampled on the day of the first yellow fever vaccination. The receptors were gathered from a man aged 18 to 29 who received the YFV17D yellow fever vaccine.

This chain links TRBV6-5 with TRBJ2-7; 8 bases fit TRBD1. Germline V gene data show CDR1 as MNHEY and CDR2 as SVGAGI. V trimming: 6 bases; J trimming: 4 bases; junction bases outside the gene matches: 11. The CDR3 contains 15 residues. The CDR3, as DNA: TGTGCCAGCAGAGGGGAGACAGGGGCTGGGTACGAGCAGTACTTC. It encodes CASRGETGAGYEQYF.

In this sample, this clonotype turned up a few times. The rearrangement joins TRBV6-5 to TRBJ1-6; maybe TRBD1 (6 bases). With 2 bases removed from V and 10 bases from J, the gap between germline ends came to 9 bases. This CDR3 comprises 13 residues. Per the germline V gene, CDR1 is MNHEY and CDR2 is SVGAGI. DNA for the CDR3: TGTGCCAGCAGTTACGGGGGGCGGTCACCCCTCCACTTT. Protein: CASSYGGRSPLHF.

Concerning this clonotype: One end of the junction does not line up with germline, which may come from a read error. This chain connects TRBV4-2 to TRBJ2-2; D perhaps matches TRBD2 (5 bases). CDR3 length: 14 amino acids. Germline values: CDR1 LGHNA, CDR2 YNFKEQ. The CDR3 DNA reads TGTGCCAGGAGCCTCGGGATCCTCTGCGGGGAGCTGTTTTTT. It encodes CARSLGILCGELFF.

This clonotype has only a few counts. The CDR3 coding sequence is TGCGCCAGCAGTCCACGTCTCGGGACTAGCGGTTACAATGAGCAGTTCTTC. It codes for CASSPRLGTSGYNEQFF. The chain uses TRBV10-1 and TRBJ2-1, with 11 bases matching TRBD2. The V segment lost 5 bases and the J segment 4 bases; nucleotides outside the gene matches: 10. Per germline, CDR1 WNHNN and CDR2 SYGVQD (reference sequence). CDR3 length: 17 amino acids.

The chain recombines TRBV7-2 with TRBJ2-3, with D possibly TRBD2 on 6 matching bases. Between the trimmed V and J ends, which lost 4 bases and 6 bases, there was a span of 11 bases. The V gene's germline CDR1 is SGHTA and CDR2 FQGNSA. This CDR3 has 13 residues. The CDR3 reads CASSSTSADTQYF. CDR3 bases: TGTGCCAGCAGCTCGACTAGTGCCGATACGCAGTATTTT.

This clonotype was seen only a few times. This chain links TRBV7-9 with TRBJ2-7; 11 nucleotides line up with TRBD1. The CDR3 runs to 15 residues. From germline, CDR1 is SEHNR and CDR2 FQNEAQ (reference sequence). V lost 5 bases, J lost 4 bases, and 7 bases stayed unmatched. The CDR3 bases are TGTGCCAGCAGCCCAGGACAGGGGGCATGGTACGAGCAGTACTTC. Encoded protein: CASSPGQGAWYEQYF.

This clonotype was counted only a few times. The V gene is TRBV20-1, the J gene TRBJ2-7; a possible D gene is TRBD1 (6 bases). The CDR3 spans 13 residues. Germline loops: CDR1 DFQATT, CDR2 SNEGSKA (reference sequence). V was trimmed by 6 bases and J by 5 bases, leaving 17 bases between them. This CDR3 reads CSADDRKGNEQYF. CDR3 bases: TGCAGTGCCGACGACAGGAAAGGCAACGAGCAGTACTTC.

This clonotype was detected many times. This rearrangement joins TRBV18 to TRBJ2-3, with D perhaps TRBD2 (6 bases). V lost 8 bases and J lost 0, with 6 bases in between. Germline V CDR1 and CDR2: KGHSH, LQKENI. CDR3 size: 12 residues. This CDR3 reads CASRGSTDTQYF. The CDR3 DNA reads TGTGCCAGCCGGGGGAGCACAGATACGCAGTATTTT. Together with reference TRBV18 and TRBJ2-3, the CDR3 gives the full variable domain: NAGVMQNPRHLVRRRGQEARLRCSPMKGHSHVYWYRQLPEEGLKFMVYLQKENIIDESGMPKERFSAEFPKEGPSILRIQQVVRGDSAAYFCASRGSTDTQYFGPGTRLTVL.

In its sample, this clonotype was seen many times. The V gene is TRBV5-6, the J gene TRBJ2-2; possibly TRBD2 for D (6 bases). The CDR3 spans 13 residues. Deletions cut 4 bases from V and 8 bases from J, with 12 bases between. Germline lookup yields CDR1 SGHDT and CDR2 YYEEEE. The CDR3 here is CASSPGTPGELFF. The CDR3 DNA sequence: TGTGCCAGCAGCCCCGGGACTCCGGGGGAGCTGTTTTTT.

This clonotype was recorded a few times. This chain connects TRBV28 to TRBJ2-3; no clear D gene. The germline V and J ends were trimmed by 6 bases and 4 bases, with 8 bases remaining between them. The germline gives CDR1 MDHEN, CDR2 SYDVKM. CDR3 size: 12 residues. The CDR3 nucleotides read TGTGCCAGCAGGGGGAACTCAGATACGCAGTATTTT. Translated, it gives CASRGNSDTQYF.